These T cell receptor beta chains were read from a single sample in a study of brain T cells in children with intractable seizures. Only in-frame clones appear in the TCRdb table, and some are missing; sequencing was by immunoSEQ multiplex PCR. The sample lists 88,000 or so clones; about 90% were seen once. This specimen consisted of peripheral blood, obtained at surgery. The receptors originated from a girl under 10 years old with Rasmussen encephalitis and intractable seizures. CDR3s include the opening cysteine and the closing phenylalanine or tryptophan. D genes are given only for firm matches. Part of the rows lack a size; the others show once, few, many or a class for expanded clones.

j_call clone_size v_call d_call cdr3_nt cdr3_aa
TRBJ1-2 . TRBV11-3 . TGTGCCAGCAGCTTAGGACGGCAAAACTATGGCTACACCTTC CASSLGRQNYGYTF
TRBJ2-7 . TRBV7-9 . TGTGCCAGCACCAGTGACGGGCCCTACGAGCAGTACTTC CASTSDGPYEQYF
TRBJ1-6 . TRBV4-1 . TGCGCCAGCAGCCAAGACTCAGGGCAGGGAGTTTCACCCCTCCACTTT CASSQDSGQGVSPLHF
TRBJ2-3 . TRBV2 . TGTGCCAGCAAGGAGGTTGAGTACACAGATACGCAGTATTTT CASKEVEYTDTQYF
TRBJ1-4 . TRBV2 TRBD1 TGTGCCAGCAGTGAGGGACAGACAAGTAAATTTTTTTTT CASSEGQTSKFFF
TRBJ2-7 . TRBV6-5 . TGTGCCAGCAGGGACGTTCTACGCTCCTACGAGCAGTACTTC CASRDVLRSYEQYF
TRBJ1-2 . TRBV4-2 TRBD1 TGTGCCAGCAGCCAAGGACAGGGGGCGCTAGGCTACACCTTC CASSQGQGALGYTF
TRBJ1-5 . TRBV7-9 TRBD1 TGTGCCAGCAGCTCCGAAGGGACAGGGGGCTATAGCAATCAGCCCCAGCATTTT CASSSEGTGGYSNQPQHF
TRBJ2-6 . TRBV27 . TGTGCCAGCAGATCGCAGGCATCAGGGGCCAACGTCCTGACTTTC CASRSQASGANVLTF
TRBJ2-1 . TRBV6-4 . TGTGCCAGCAGTCGGGTAGCGGCCTCCTACAATGAGCAGTTCTTC CASSRVAASYNEQFF
TRBJ2-1 . TRBV11-3 . TGTGCCAGCAGCTCAGAGGCAGGCAATGAGCAGTTCTTC CASSSEAGNEQFF
TRBJ1-3 . TRBV19 . TGTGCCAGTAGTATTGTCACGGGTGGAAACACCATATATTTT CASSIVTGGNTIYF
TRBJ2-2 . TRBV9 TRBD2 TGTGCCAGCAGCGTAGGGACTAGCGGCAACACCGGGGAGCTGTTTTTT CASSVGTSGNTGELFF
TRBJ1-1 . TRBV7-9 . TGTGCCAGCAGCCCTGGCACTGAAGCTTTCTTT CASSPGTEAFF
TRBJ1-1 . TRBV25-1 . TGTGCCAGCAGTCGAACCAGATCGACAGGCGGCACTGAAGCTTTCTTT CASSRTRSTGGTEAFF
TRBJ1-1 . TRBV7-9 . TGTGCCAGCAGCTTAGGAGGGTCTGAAGCTTTCTTT CASSLGGSEAFF
TRBJ2-1 . TRBV29-1 . TGCAGCGTCAGAACGGGGGCACGTGAGCAGTTCTTC CSVRTGAREQFF
TRBJ1-4 . TRBV10-2 TRBD1 TGCGCCAGCAGCCCCGGGCGAGGAGGGGGCGAAAAACTGTTTTTT CASSPGRGGGEKLFF
TRBJ1-2 . TRBV19 . TGTGCCAGTAGTATTTGGGAATTTGACTATGGCTACACCTTC CASSIWEFDYGYTF
TRBJ1-6 few TRBV28 . TGTGCCAGCAGTTTGGCAGGGCCACCCCTCCACTTT CASSLAGPPLHF
TRBJ1-3 . TRBV9 . TGTGCCAGCAGCTTCGGCTCCGTAACCTCTGGAAACACCATATATTTT CASSFGSVTSGNTIYF
TRBJ1-3 few TRBV7-9 . TGTGCCAGCAGCCCAGGGAATACTGGAAACACCATATATTTT CASSPGNTGNTIYF
TRBJ2-5 . TRBV5-1 TRBD1 TGCGCCAGCAGCTTAGGGGGCACCCAAGAAGAGACCCAGTACTTC CASSLGGTQEETQYF
TRBJ1-1 . TRBV6-5 . TGTGCCAGCAGTTATCTCGGACAGTTGACTGAAGCTTTCTTT CASSYLGQLTEAFF
TRBJ2-2 . TRBV5-6 TRBD1 TGTGCCAGCAGCTACGGGACAGGGATCGCCGGGGAGCTGTTTTTT CASSYGTGIAGELFF
TRBJ1-6 . TRBV30 . TGTGCCTGGACTCAAGGGGTCCCACCCCTCCACTTT CAWTQGVPPLHF
TRBJ1-4 . TRBV13 TRBD1 TGTGCCAGCAGCTTAGGGGCAGGGGGTAAAAAACTGTTTTTT CASSLGAGGKKLFF
TRBJ2-1 . TRBV5-1 . TGCGCCAGCAGCTTGCGGGACACGGCCCACAATGAGCAGTTCTTC CASSLRDTAHNEQFF
TRBJ1-1 . TRBV3-1/TRBV3-2 . TGTGCCAGCAGCCAAGGCACTGAAGCTTTCTTT CASSQGTEAFF
TRBJ1-4 . TRBV19 TRBD1 TGTGCCAGTAGTAGGGCCCTCGGGACAGGGGGCGGAAAACTGTTTTTT CASSRALGTGGGKLFF
TRBJ1-4 . TRBV5-6 TRBD1 TGTGCCAGCAGCACTGGGACAGCTAATGAAAAACTGTTTTTT CASSTGTANEKLFF
TRBJ1-1 . TRBV6-5 . TGTGCCAGCAGGCTGCAATCGGCACTTGAAGCTTTCTTT CASRLQSALEAFF
TRBJ1-1 . TRBV4-1 . TGCGCCAGCAGCCAAGACCAGCTTATGAACACTGAAGCTTTCTTT CASSQDQLMNTEAFF
TRBJ2-2 . TRBV2 TRBD1 TGTGCCAGCAGTGAAGGACAGGGAATAATAGCCGGGGAGCTGTTTTTT CASSEGQGIIAGELFF
TRBJ1-2 . TRBV28 TRBD1 TGTGCCAGCAGTCCCTCTCACAGGGGAGGAGGCTACACCTTC CASSPSHRGGGYTF
TRBJ2-5 . TRBV5-1 TRBD1 TGCGCCAGCAGCATACAGGGGCGGGAAGAGACCCAGTACTTC CASSIQGREETQYF
TRBJ2-3 . TRBV5-1 . TGCGCCAGCAGTCGGCTCACGAGCGGAAGCACAGATACGCAGTATTTT CASSRLTSGSTDTQYF
TRBJ2-5 . TRBV7-9 . TGTGCCAGCAGGAGTCCCGGGGCCGGAGAGACCCAGTACTTC CASRSPGAGETQYF
TRBJ1-1 . TRBV9 . TGTGCCAGCAGCCCGGGGACACAGAACACTGAAGCTTTCTTT CASSPGTQNTEAFF
TRBJ1-2 . TRBV5-1 . TGCGCCAGCAGCTTGGTCGGGCTTGACTATGGCTACACCTTC CASSLVGLDYGYTF
TRBJ1-6 . TRBV6-1 . TGTGCCAGCAGTGAAATCTGGGAGGGAGTGGGATCACCCCTCCACTTT CASSEIWEGVGSPLHF
TRBJ1-1 . TRBV6-5 TRBD1 TGTGCCAGCACCGCTACAGGGGTGCATGAAGCTTTCTTT CASTATGVHEAFF
TRBJ1-1 . TRBV11-2 . TGTGCCAGCAGCTTTCCAGGGAACACTGAAGCTTTCTTT CASSFPGNTEAFF
TRBJ2-7 once TRBV2 . TGTGCCAGCAGTGAGTATAGCGGGACAGCCTACGAGCAGTACTTC CASSEYSGTAYEQYF
TRBJ2-5 . TRBV4-1 . TGCGCCAGCAGCCAAGGGTTTATGGGGGCGCGGGAGACCCAGTACTTC CASSQGFMGARETQYF
TRBJ2-3 . TRBV30 TRBD2 TGTGCCTGGAGTCCGCGGTGGGGAGGGCCCGGGACAGATACGCAGTATTTT CAWSPRWGGPGTDTQYF
TRBJ2-7 . TRBV4-1 . TGCGCCAGCAGCCATGGCCTTTATCGTTGCGAGCAGTACTTC CASSHGLYRCEQYF
TRBJ1-6 . TRBV7-8 TRBD1 TGTGCCAGCAGCTTAGCGAGGACAGGGAGGAATTCACCCCTCCACTTT CASSLARTGRNSPLHF
TRBJ2-2 once TRBV9 . TGTGCCAGCAGCGTAGGTAACAGCGGGGAGCTGTTTTTT CASSVGNSGELFF
TRBJ2-6 . TRBV4-1 TRBD1 TGCGCCAGCAGCCAGTGGGACAGGGGAGGCTCTGGGGCCAACGTCCTGACTTTC CASSQWDRGGSGANVLTF
TRBJ2-7 . TRBV10-3 . TGTGCCATCAGGTGGCAGGAAGCCTACGAGCAGTACTTC CAIRWQEAYEQYF
TRBJ2-5 . TRBV9 . TGTGCCAGCAGCGTAGTCTCCAGCGGGACCCAGTACTTC CASSVVSSGTQYF
TRBJ2-1 . TRBV5-1 TRBD2 TGCGCCAGCAGCTTGCCGGGGGCGCAGATAGCGGGAGGGCCGGATTACAATGAGCAGTTCTTC CASSLPGAQIAGGPDYNEQFF
TRBJ1-3 . TRBV5-4 . TGTGCCAGCAGCTTGGCGGGCTCTGGAAACACCATATATTTT CASSLAGSGNTIYF
TRBJ2-1 . TRBV7-6 TRBD2 TGTGCCAGCAGCTTAGTCGGGACTAGCCCCTACAATGAGCAGTTCTTC CASSLVGTSPYNEQFF